This paragraph reports one TCR beta chain. Sequenced by immunoSEQ multiplex PCR; TCRdb stores in-frame clones only, minus some. The sample yields 200,000 to 300,000 clones, 86% seen once. The data originate from a study of blood T cell repertoires in COVID-19. CDR3 size: 15 residues. V was pared by 4 bases and J by 6 bases, with 20 bases between. Per germline, CDR1 SGHRS and CDR2 YFSETQ. The origin of this receptor is a man older than 75 with acute or convalescent COVID-19. Sequenced material: peripheral blood. The gene calls are TRBV5-1 and TRBJ2-7, with D perhaps TRBD2 (6 bases). This CDR3 reads CASSVRDFSRGEQYF. CDR3 bases: TGCGCCAGCAGCGTCCGGGACTTCAGTAGGGGCGAGCAGTACTTC.